This TCR beta chain was found in a study of blood T cell repertoires in COVID-19. Data came from immunoSEQ multiplex PCR; TCRdb stores just in-frame clones and leaves some out. The sample lists about 150,000 clones; 70% to 90% were seen once. Trimming pared 11 bases from V and 3 bases from J, leaving 11 bases between. From germline, CDR1 is LNHDA and CDR2 SQIVND (reference sequence). This CDR3 has 13 amino acids. This clonotype originated in a man aged 50-60 years with active or convalescent COVID-19. Sample: peripheral blood. This sequence joins TRBV19 and TRBJ1-6, with D unclear. In nucleotides, the CDR3 is TGTGCCTCCCTGGCAGACTATAATTCACCCCTCCACTTT. This sequence encodes CASLADYNSPLHF.